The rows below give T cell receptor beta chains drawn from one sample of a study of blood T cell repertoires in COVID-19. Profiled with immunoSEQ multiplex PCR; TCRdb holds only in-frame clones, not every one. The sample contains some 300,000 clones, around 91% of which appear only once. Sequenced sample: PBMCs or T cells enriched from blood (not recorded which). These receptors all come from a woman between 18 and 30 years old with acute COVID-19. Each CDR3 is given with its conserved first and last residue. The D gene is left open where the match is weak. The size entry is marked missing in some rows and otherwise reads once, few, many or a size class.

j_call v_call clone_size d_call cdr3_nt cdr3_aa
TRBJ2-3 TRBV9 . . TGTGCCAGCAGCGCCGGACTCACAAATCTAGATACGCAGTATTTT CASSAGLTNLDTQYF
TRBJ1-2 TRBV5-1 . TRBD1 TGCGCCAGCAGCTCCCCGGACAGGGAGAGCTATGGCTACACCTTC CASSSPDRESYGYTF
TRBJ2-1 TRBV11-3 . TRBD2 TGTGCCAGCAGTCCCGGGACTAGCGGAGGACGTTCCTACAATGAGCAGTTCTTC CASSPGTSGGRSYNEQFF
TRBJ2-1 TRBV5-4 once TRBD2 TGTGCCAGCAGCTTGGCCCTAGCGGACTACAATGAGCAGTTCTTC CASSLALADYNEQFF
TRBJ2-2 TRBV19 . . TGTGCCAGTGCCCCTATAACTAGTGACACCGGGGAGCTGTTTTTT CASAPITSDTGELFF
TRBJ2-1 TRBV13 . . TGTGCCAGCAGCTCATTCGACTGGAACAATGAGCAGTTCTTC CASSSFDWNNEQFF
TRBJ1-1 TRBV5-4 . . TGTGCCAGCAGCTTGGATCCGTCGAACACTGAAGCTTTCTTT CASSLDPSNTEAFF
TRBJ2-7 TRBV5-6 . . TGTGCCAGCAGCTTTCGGGGAACTGGTGAGCAGTACTTC CASSFRGTGEQYF
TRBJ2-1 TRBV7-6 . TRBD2 TGTGCCAGCAGCTTAGAGGCTAGCGGGAGAGATGAGCAGTTCTTC CASSLEASGRDEQFF
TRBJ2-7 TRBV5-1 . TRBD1 TGCGCCAGCAGCTTAGGGGGCGCAGCCTCCTACGAGCAGTACTTC CASSLGGAASYEQYF
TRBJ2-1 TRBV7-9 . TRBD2 TGTGCCAGCAGCTTGCGACTAGCGGGAGCCCACAATGAGCAGTTCTTC CASSLRLAGAHNEQFF
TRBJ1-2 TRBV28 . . TGTGCCAGCAGCCTCGGACAGACTCCCTATGGCTACACCTTC CASSLGQTPYGYTF
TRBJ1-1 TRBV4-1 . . TGCGCCAGCAGCCAAGATAGGGAGTCTTGGAACACTGAAGCTTTCTTT CASSQDRESWNTEAFF
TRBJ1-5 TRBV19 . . TGTGCCAGTAGTCTTTTCGGGGTGAGTCAGCCCCAGCATTTT CASSLFGVSQPQHF
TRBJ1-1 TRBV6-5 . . TGTGCCAGCAGTTACTCATCAGGGCCCCGGACTGAAGCTTTCTTT CASSYSSGPRTEAFF
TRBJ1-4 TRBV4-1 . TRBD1 TGCGCCAGCAGCCATCCCCGGGACAGTTCTAATGAAAAACTGTTTTTT CASSHPRDSSNEKLFF
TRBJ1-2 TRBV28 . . TGTGCCAGCAGTTTTTCGTCCCAGGACTATGGCTACACCTTC CASSFSSQDYGYTF
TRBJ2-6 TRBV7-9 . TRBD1 TGTGCCAGCACTGCAGGGGGCTCTGGGGCCAACGTCCTGACTTTC CASTAGGSGANVLTF
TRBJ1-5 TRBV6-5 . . TGTGCCAGCAGCGACAGCTCCAATCAGCCCCAGCATTTT CASSDSSNQPQHF
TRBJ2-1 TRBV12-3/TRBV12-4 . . TGTGCCAGCAGACCGGACAGATACAATGAGCAGTTCTTC CASRPDRYNEQFF
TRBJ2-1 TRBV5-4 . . TGTGCCAGCAGCTTCGGACAGTCCTACAATGAGCAGTTCTTC CASSFGQSYNEQFF
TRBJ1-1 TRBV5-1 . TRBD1 TGCGCCAGCAGCGTCGGGACAGGGGCTACACGGGCTTTCTTT CASSVGTGATRAFF
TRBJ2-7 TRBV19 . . TGTGCCAGTAGCTTGACTTGGGGGCGCGAGCAGTACTTC CASSLTWGREQYF
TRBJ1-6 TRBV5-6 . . TGTGCCAGCAGCTCCCCGGACAGTCCCTTTTCACCCCTCCACTTT CASSSPDSPFSPLHF
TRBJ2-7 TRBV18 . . TGTGCCAGCTCACCAGGGCAGTACTACGAGCAGTACTTC CASSPGQYYEQYF
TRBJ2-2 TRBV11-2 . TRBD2 TGTGCCAGCGCGGGAGCTGGTAACACCGGGGAGCTGTTTTTT CASAGAGNTGELFF
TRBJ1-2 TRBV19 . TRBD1 TGTGCCAGTAGTACACAGGGGTGGAACTATGGCTACACCTTC CASSTQGWNYGYTF
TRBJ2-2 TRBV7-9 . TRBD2 TGTGCCAGCACCGGATGGGGACTAGCGGGAGACGGGACCGGGGAGCTGTTTTTT CASTGWGLAGDGTGELFF
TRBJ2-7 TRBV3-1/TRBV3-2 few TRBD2 TGTGCCAGCAGCCACTACGGGACTAGCGGTTCCGACGGGCAGTACTTC CASSHYGTSGSDGQYF
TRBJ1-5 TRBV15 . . TGTGCCACCAGCCCGAGGAGGCACGGCAATCAGCCCCAGCATTTT CATSPRRHGNQPQHF
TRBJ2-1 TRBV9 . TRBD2 TGTGCCAGCAGCGCCCCGGGACTAGCGGGAGTCAGTGAGCAGTTCTTC CASSAPGLAGVSEQFF
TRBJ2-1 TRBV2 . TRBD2 TGTGCCAGCAGCGACCCCAGGAGGATAGCGGGAGACAATGAGCAGTTCTTC CASSDPRRIAGDNEQFF
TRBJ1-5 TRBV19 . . TGTGCCAGTAGTATTTCAGGAGGGGTTCAGCCCCAGCATTTT CASSISGGVQPQHF
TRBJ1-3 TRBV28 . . TGTGCCAGCAGTTCCGTTTCAGGGTTTGGAAACACCATATATTTT CASSSVSGFGNTIYF
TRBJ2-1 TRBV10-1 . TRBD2 TGCGCCAGCAGCCTTAGCGGGGCAGAATACAATGAGCAGTTCTTC CASSLSGAEYNEQFF
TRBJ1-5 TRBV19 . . TGTGCCAGTAGTAAGGAGGGAACAGGTTATCATCAGCCCCAGCATTTT CASSKEGTGYHQPQHF
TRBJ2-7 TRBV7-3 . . TGTGCCAGCAGCTCCGAGAGGGGAGGCGAGCAGTACTTC CASSSERGGEQYF
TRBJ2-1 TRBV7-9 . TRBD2 TGTGCCAGCAGCCAAGTTCTAGCGGTCGGGCAGTTCTTC CASSQVLAVGQFF
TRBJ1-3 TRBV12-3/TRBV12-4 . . TGTGCCAGCAGTTTCTTTGGAAACACCATATATTTT CASSFFGNTIYF
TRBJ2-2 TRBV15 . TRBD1 TGTGCCACCAGCAGAGGTGGGACAGGGAGAGCGACCGGGGAGCTGTTTTTT CATSRGGTGRATGELFF
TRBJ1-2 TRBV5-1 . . TGCGCCAGCAGCTATACTTGGTTTGAGGGGAGGAATGGCTACACCTTC CASSYTWFEGRNGYTF
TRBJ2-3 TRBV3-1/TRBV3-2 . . TGTGCCAGCAGCCAAGGGGACTCGGGCACAGATACGCAGTATTTT CASSQGDSGTDTQYF
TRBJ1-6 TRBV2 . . TGTGCCAGCAGTGGGGCAGGGATAAGGTCACCCCTCCACTTT CASSGAGIRSPLHF
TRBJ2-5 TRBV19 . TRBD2 TGTGCCAGTAGTTCTATTAGCGGGATTGACGAGACCCAGTACTTC CASSSISGIDETQYF
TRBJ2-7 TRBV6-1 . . TGTGCCAGCAGTGCTTGGATTAGCGGTAGCTCCTACGAGCAGTACTTC CASSAWISGSSYEQYF
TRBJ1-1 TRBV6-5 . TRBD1 TGTGCCAGCAGCCGGACAGGGAAGTACACTGAAGCTTTCTTT CASSRTGKYTEAFF
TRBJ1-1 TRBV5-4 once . TGTGCCAGCAGCACGGACTTGAACACTGAAGCTTTCTTT CASSTDLNTEAFF
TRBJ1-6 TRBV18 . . TGTGCCAGCTCGCCCCGGAGCTCCTATAATTCACCCCTCCACTTT CASSPRSSYNSPLHF
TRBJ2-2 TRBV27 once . TGTGCCAGCAGTTTTCAGGGTTCCACCGGGGAGCTGTTTTTT CASSFQGSTGELFF